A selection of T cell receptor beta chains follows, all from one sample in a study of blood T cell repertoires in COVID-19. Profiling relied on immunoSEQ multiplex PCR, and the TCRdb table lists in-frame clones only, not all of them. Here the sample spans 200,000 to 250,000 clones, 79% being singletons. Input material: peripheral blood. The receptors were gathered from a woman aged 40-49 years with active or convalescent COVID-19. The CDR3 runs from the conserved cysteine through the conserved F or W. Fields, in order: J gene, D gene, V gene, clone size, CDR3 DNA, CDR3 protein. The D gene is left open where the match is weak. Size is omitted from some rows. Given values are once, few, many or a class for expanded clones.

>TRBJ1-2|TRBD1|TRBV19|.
TGTGCCAGTATTGACAGGGGAGACTATGGCTACACCTTC
CASIDRGDYGYTF
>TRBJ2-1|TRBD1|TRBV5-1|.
TGCGCCAGCAGCTCGCCCGGGACAGGGGGCGGTGAGCAGTTCTTC
CASSSPGTGGGEQFF
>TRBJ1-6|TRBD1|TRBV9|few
TGTGCCAGCAGCCCCGGGGGACAGCAAAATTCACCCCTCCACTTT
CASSPGGQQNSPLHF
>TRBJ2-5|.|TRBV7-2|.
TGTGCCAGCAGCCAAGTCCCCGCAGGAACCAAGACCCAGTACTTC
CASSQVPAGTKTQYF
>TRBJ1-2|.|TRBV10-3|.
TGTGCCATCAGTGAACGCGGGGGGGAAGTGGATGGCTACACCTTC
CAISERGGEVDGYTF
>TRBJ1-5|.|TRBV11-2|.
TGTGCCAGCAGCTCCGAGGAATATCAGCCCCAGCATTTT
CASSSEEYQPQHF
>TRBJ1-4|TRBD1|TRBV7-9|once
TGTGCCAGCAGCTTGGGAACAGGGGATGAAAAACTGTTTTTT
CASSLGTGDEKLFF
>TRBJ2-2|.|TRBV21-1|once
TGTGCCAGCAGCACCAGGACAGGGGCCCCGAACACCGGGGAGCTGTTTTTT
CASSTRTGAPNTGELFF
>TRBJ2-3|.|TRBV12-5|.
TGTGCTAGTGGTCCTCACGGGGGAGGAACAGATACGCAGTATTTT
CASGPHGGGTDTQYF
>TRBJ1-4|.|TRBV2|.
TGTGCCAGCACAACAGGGTCTAGGGAAAAACTGTTTTTT
CASTTGSREKLFF
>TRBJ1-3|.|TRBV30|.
TGTGCCTGGAGGGGGCCTGGAAACACCATATATTTT
CAWRGPGNTIYF
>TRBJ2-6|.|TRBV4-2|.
TGTGCCAGCAGCTCCCATGGACAGAACTCTGGGGCCAACGTCCTGACTTTC
CASSSHGQNSGANVLTF
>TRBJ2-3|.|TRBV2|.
TGTGCCACCTCCGGGACACCAACAGATACGCAGTATTTT
CATSGTPTDTQYF
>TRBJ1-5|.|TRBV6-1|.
TGTGCCAGCAGTGAAACAATTTTCAGTAGCAATCAGCCCCAGCATTTT
CASSETIFSSNQPQHF
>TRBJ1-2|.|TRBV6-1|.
TGTGCCAGCAGTGAAGTCGTCTATGGCTACACCTTC
CASSEVVYGYTF
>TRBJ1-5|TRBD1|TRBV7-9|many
TGTGCCAGCAGCTTAGGAGGACAGGGCCATCAGCCCCAGCATTTT
CASSLGGQGHQPQHF
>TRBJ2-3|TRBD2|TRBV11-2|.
TGTGCCAGCAAACTAGCGGGCCGGCTGGATACGCAGTATTTT
CASKLAGRLDTQYF
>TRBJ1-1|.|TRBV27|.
TGTGCCAGCAGGTCCTTCCTCTCTAACACTGAAGCTTTCTTT
CASRSFLSNTEAFF
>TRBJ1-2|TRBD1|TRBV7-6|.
TGTGCCAGCAGCTTAAAGGGCGACAGGGGAAACTATGGCTACACCTTC
CASSLKGDRGNYGYTF
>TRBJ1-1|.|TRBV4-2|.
TGTGCCAGCAGCCAAGGAGGGGAGGGCACTGAAGCTTTCTTT
CASSQGGEGTEAFF
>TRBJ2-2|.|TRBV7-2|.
TGTGCCAGCAGCCCATTAGCCGGGGAGCTGTTTTTT
CASSPLAGELFF
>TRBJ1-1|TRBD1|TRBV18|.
TGTGCCAGCTCACCGGGACAGGGGTTTACTGAAGCTTTCTTT
CASSPGQGFTEAFF
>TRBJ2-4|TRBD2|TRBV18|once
TGTGCCAGCTCACCTACAGTGGAATTGACTAGCGGGACAAACATTCAGTACTTC
CASSPTVELTSGTNIQYF
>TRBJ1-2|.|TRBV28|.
TGTGCCAGCAGTTTTCTCGGCTATGGCTACACCTTC
CASSFLGYGYTF
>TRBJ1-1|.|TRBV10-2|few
TGCGCCAGCATGGACAGTACCGGGCTTGAACCTTTCTTT
CASMDSTGLEPFF
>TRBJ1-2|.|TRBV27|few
TGTGCCAGCAGTTTTTACCCAGGGCCGGATGGCTACACCTTC
CASSFYPGPDGYTF
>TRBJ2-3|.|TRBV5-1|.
TGCGCCAGCAGCTCGCGGGGCCCCATCACAGATACGCAGTATTTT
CASSSRGPITDTQYF
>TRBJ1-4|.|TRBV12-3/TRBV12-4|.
TGTGCCAGCAGTTTGGAGAATGAAAAACTGTTTTTT
CASSLENEKLFF
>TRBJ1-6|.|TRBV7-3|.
TGTGCCAGCAGCTTACGGCTGGGCGAGGGATCACCCCTCCACTTT
CASSLRLGEGSPLHF
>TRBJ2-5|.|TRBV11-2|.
TGTGCCAGCAGGTCGACATTTGTGGAGACCCAGTACTTC
CASRSTFVETQYF
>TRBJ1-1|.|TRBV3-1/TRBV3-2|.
TGTGCCAGCAGCCCGAGTTTGGGGGGGAACACTGAAGCTTTCTTT
CASSPSLGGNTEAFF
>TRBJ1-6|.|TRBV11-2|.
TGTGCCAGCAGCAATCAGGGGCCTAGGAGTTCACCCCTCCACTTT
CASSNQGPRSSPLHF
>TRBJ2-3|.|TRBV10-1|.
TGCGCCAGCAGTGAGTCGAGAAGGGGTGGAGATACGCAGTATTTT
CASSESRRGGDTQYF
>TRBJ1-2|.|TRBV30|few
TGTGCCGGGTTCTTAGGGCAGGGAAGCTATGGCTACACCTTC
CAGFLGQGSYGYTF
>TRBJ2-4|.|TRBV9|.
TGTGCCAGCAGCCCGCGGACAAACGGAGACATTCAGTACTTC
CASSPRTNGDIQYF
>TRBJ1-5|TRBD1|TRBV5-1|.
TGCGCCAGCAGCTCTGGACAGGGTGATCAGCCCCAGCATTTT
CASSSGQGDQPQHF
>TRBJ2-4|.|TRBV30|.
TGTGCCTGGAGTGACCCCCGTGGCGGAGCCAAAAACATTCAGTACTTC
CAWSDPRGGAKNIQYF
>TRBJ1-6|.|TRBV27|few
TGTGCCAGCACCTCCCGGACTGGGAATTCACCCCTCCACTTT
CASTSRTGNSPLHF
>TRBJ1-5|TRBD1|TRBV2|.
TGTGCCAGCAGCGCAGGGGGCACTCAGCCCCAGCATTTT
CASSAGGTQPQHF
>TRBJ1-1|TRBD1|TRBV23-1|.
TGCGCCAGCAGGGACAGGGGGCTAACTGAAGCTTTCTTT
CASRDRGLTEAFF
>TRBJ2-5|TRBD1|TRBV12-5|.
TGTGCTAGTGGTCCCGGGACAGGGCAAGAGACCCAGTACTTC
CASGPGTGQETQYF
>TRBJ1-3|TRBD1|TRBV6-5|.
TGTGCCACCAAGGACAGGGTCCTCTCTGGAAACACCATATATTTT
CATKDRVLSGNTIYF
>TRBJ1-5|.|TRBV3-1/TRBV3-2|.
TGTGCCAGCAGCCAGAACCCCCAGGGGATTCAGCCCCAGCATTTT
CASSQNPQGIQPQHF
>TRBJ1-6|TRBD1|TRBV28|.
TGTGCCAGCACCATAGACAGGGGGGATAATTCACCCCTCCACTTT
CASTIDRGDNSPLHF
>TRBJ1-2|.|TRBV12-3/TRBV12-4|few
TGTGCCAGCAGTCGCCGACAGGCCGCGGGCTACACCTTC
CASSRRQAAGYTF
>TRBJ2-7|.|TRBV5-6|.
TGTGCCAGCAGCTTGGTGGGGGCCCACGAGCAGTACTTC
CASSLVGAHEQYF
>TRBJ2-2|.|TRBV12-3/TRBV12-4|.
TGTGCCAGCAGTCGGAACACCGGGGAGCTGTTTTTT
CASSRNTGELFF
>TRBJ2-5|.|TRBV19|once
TGTGCCAGTAGTTCGATCACCGGGACAAACCAAGAGACCCAGTACTTC
CASSSITGTNQETQYF
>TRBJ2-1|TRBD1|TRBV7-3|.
TGTGCCAGCAGCTACGACAGGGGAACCTACAATGAGCAGTTCTTC
CASSYDRGTYNEQFF
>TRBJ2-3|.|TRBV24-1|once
TGTGCCACCAGTGATTCTCATCCAGGGGGCACAGATACGCAGTATTTT
CATSDSHPGGTDTQYF
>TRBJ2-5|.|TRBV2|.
TGTGCCAGCAGTCCATACGGACAGCCCCAAGAGACCCAGTACTTC
CASSPYGQPQETQYF
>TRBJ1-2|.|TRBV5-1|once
TGCGCCAGCACCCCCGAGGGTGTCACGGGGTACACCTTC
CASTPEGVTGYTF
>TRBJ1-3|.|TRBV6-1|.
TGTGCCAGCAGTGAAGCTTACAGGGTTGGTGCTACTGGAAACACCATATATTTT
CASSEAYRVGATGNTIYF
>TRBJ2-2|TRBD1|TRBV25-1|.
TGTGCCAGCAGTGAAACTCCGACAGGGGCGGCCACCGGGGAGCTGTTTTTT
CASSETPTGAATGELFF
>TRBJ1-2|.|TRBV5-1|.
TGCGCCAGCAGCTTGGGACAAGGGGACTATGGCTACACCTTC
CASSLGQGDYGYTF
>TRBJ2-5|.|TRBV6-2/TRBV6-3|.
TGTGCCAGCAGTCCCCGGGGAAGGGCGGAAGAGACCCAGTACTTC
CASSPRGRAEETQYF
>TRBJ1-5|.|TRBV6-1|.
TGTGCCAGCAGTGAAGTGGCAGGGTATCAGCCCCAGCATTTT
CASSEVAGYQPQHF
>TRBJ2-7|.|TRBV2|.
TGTGCCAGCAGTGGGGGGGGACAAAGCTACGAGCAGTACTTC
CASSGGGQSYEQYF
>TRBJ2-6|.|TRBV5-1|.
TGCGCCAGCAGCTTGGACGGGTCTGGGGCCAACGTCCTGACTTTC
CASSLDGSGANVLTF